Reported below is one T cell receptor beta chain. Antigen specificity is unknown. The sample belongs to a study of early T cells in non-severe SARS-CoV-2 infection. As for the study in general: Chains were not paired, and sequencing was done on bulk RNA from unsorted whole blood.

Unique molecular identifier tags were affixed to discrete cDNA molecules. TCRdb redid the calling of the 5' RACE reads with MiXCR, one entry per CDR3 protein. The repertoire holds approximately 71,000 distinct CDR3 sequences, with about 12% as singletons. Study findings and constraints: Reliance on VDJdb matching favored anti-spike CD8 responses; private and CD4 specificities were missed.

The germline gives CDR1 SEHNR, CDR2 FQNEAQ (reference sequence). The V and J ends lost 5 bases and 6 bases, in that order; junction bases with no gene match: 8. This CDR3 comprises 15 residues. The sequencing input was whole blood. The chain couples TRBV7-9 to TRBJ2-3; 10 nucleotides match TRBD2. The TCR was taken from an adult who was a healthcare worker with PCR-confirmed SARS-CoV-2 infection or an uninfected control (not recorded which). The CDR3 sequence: CASSPSGSPSDTQYF. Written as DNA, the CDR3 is TGTGCCAGCAGCCCTAGCGGGAGCCCTAGCGATACGCAGTATTTT.